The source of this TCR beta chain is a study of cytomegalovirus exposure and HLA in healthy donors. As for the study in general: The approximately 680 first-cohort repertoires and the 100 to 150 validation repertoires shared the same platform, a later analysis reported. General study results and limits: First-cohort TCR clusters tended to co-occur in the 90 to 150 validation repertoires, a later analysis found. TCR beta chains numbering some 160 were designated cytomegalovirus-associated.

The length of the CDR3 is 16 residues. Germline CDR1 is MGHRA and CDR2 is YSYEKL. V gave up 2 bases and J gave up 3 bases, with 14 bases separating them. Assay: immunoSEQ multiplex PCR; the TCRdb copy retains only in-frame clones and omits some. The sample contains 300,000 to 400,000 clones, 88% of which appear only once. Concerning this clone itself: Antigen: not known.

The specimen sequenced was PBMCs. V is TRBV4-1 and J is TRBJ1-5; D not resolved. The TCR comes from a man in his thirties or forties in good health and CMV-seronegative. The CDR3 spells CASSQRTTGYNQPQHF. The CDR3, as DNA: TGCGCCAGCAGCCAACGCACAACGGGGTACAATCAGCCCCAGCATTTT.